Listed below are T cell receptor beta chains from one sample, sequenced in a study of blood T cell repertoires in COVID-19. The assay was immunoSEQ multiplex PCR, and TCRdb's table has in-frame clones only and misses some. Of around 110,000 clones detected, about two thirds appear once; the ten largest clones hold approximately 0.88%. Material: peripheral blood. These receptors were collected from a human donor with acute or convalescent COVID-19. The donor label of this sample is uncertain. Both conserved end residues are part of each CDR3. The D gene is left open where the match is weak. Clone sizes are given selectively: once, few, many, or a class where the clone is expanded.

cdr3_nt | cdr3_aa | j_call | v_call | d_call | clone_size
TGCGCCAGCACCACCGGGACAGGGGCTTTCTATGGCTACACCTTC | CASTTGTGAFYGYTF | TRBJ1-2 | TRBV4-1 | TRBD1 | .
TGTGCCAGTAGTATAATGGGCAGGGACTACACTGAAGCTTTCTTT | CASSIMGRDYTEAFF | TRBJ1-1 | TRBV19 | . | .
TGTGCCTGGAGTGGGACTAGCGGGGGGCTTAGGGGAAAAGAGACCCAGTACTTC | CAWSGTSGGLRGKETQYF | TRBJ2-5 | TRBV30 | TRBD2 | .
TGTGCCAGCAGCTTGGCATTCAGCTCTGGAAACACCATATATTTT | CASSLAFSSGNTIYF | TRBJ1-3 | TRBV5-8 | . | .
TGTGCCAGCCTGACAGGGGGCTCGACAGATACGCAGTATTTT | CASLTGGSTDTQYF | TRBJ2-3 | TRBV2 | TRBD1 | .
TGTGCCAGCAGTTACTCGCACGCGGCAAACTATGGCTACACCTTC | CASSYSHAANYGYTF | TRBJ1-2 | TRBV6-2/TRBV6-3 | . | .
TGTGCCAGCTCTCCGAGCACAGATACGCAGTATTTT | CASSPSTDTQYF | TRBJ2-3 | TRBV18 | . | .
TGTGCCAGCAGTGTGGGAAGGGGGAACACTGAAGCTTTCTTT | CASSVGRGNTEAFF | TRBJ1-1 | TRBV2 | . | .
TGTGCCTGGTTTCCCCCCCCGGGACTAGCGGGGGACCACAATGAGCAGTTCTTC | CAWFPPPGLAGDHNEQFF | TRBJ2-1 | TRBV30 | TRBD2 | .
TGTGCCACCAGTGATTTGGGACTAGCGGGGATGGAGACCCAGTACTTC | CATSDLGLAGMETQYF | TRBJ2-5 | TRBV24-1 | TRBD2 | .
TGTGCCACCAGCAGAGATCTCTATCGGGGGAGGTACACTGAAGCTTTCTTT | CATSRDLYRGRYTEAFF | TRBJ1-1 | TRBV15 | . | .
TGTGCCAGCAGCCGGCTTCTGCGGGTAGATACGCAGTATTTT | CASSRLLRVDTQYF | TRBJ2-3 | TRBV11-2 | . | .
TGTGCCAGCAGTACTTCCTTGGCAGGGAACAATGAGCAGTTCTTC | CASSTSLAGNNEQFF | TRBJ2-1 | TRBV28 | . | .
TGTGCCAGCACCTGGACAGGCAATCAGCCCCAGCATTTT | CASTWTGNQPQHF | TRBJ1-5 | TRBV2 | . | .
TGTGCCAGCAGTCCGGGACAGGGCAATCAGCCCCAGCATTTT | CASSPGQGNQPQHF | TRBJ1-5 | TRBV3-1/TRBV3-2 | TRBD1 | .
TGTGCCAGCAGTTTTACTGGCGGGGAAAAACTGTTTTTT | CASSFTGGEKLFF | TRBJ1-4 | TRBV6-6 | . | once
TGTGCCAGCAGCCTGGGGACAGGGGTAAATTCACCCCTCCACTTT | CASSLGTGVNSPLHF | TRBJ1-6 | TRBV5-6 | TRBD1 | .
TGTGCCAGCAGGTTCCCCCGCCCGGGGACAGGGGGCCTCTACGAGCAGTACTTC | CASRFPRPGTGGLYEQYF | TRBJ2-7 | TRBV27 | TRBD1 | .
TGTGCCAGCAGCCCTAGAGCAGGGGGCGGAGAGACCCAGTACTTC | CASSPRAGGGETQYF | TRBJ2-5 | TRBV3-1/TRBV3-2 | TRBD1 | .
TGTGCCAGCAGTGAACAGGGGATCGGGTATGGCTACACCTTC | CASSEQGIGYGYTF | TRBJ1-2 | TRBV6-4 | TRBD1 | .
TGTGCCAGCTCACCAAACGGGTCCAATCAGCCCCAGCATTTT | CASSPNGSNQPQHF | TRBJ1-5 | TRBV18 | . | .
TGTGCCATCAGTGAGCTGGAGGGGGCGAACACTGAAGCTTTCTTT | CAISELEGANTEAFF | TRBJ1-1 | TRBV10-3 | TRBD1 | .
TGTGCCAGCAGTCACTATGAGGCGGGGTACAATGAGCAGTTCTTC | CASSHYEAGYNEQFF | TRBJ2-1 | TRBV6-6 | . | .
TGTGCCTGGAGTAGGGACTTGCGGAACACTGAAGCTTTCTTT | CAWSRDLRNTEAFF | TRBJ1-1 | TRBV30 | . | .
TGTGCCAGCAGCCAAGAGTACGCAAGGACTAGCGGGGGGGCCTACGAGCAGTACTTC | CASSQEYARTSGGAYEQYF | TRBJ2-7 | TRBV3-1/TRBV3-2 | TRBD2 | .
TGTGCCAGCAGGAGACAGGGGGCGACGAACACCGGGGAGCTGTTTTTT | CASRRQGATNTGELFF | TRBJ2-2 | TRBV7-8 | TRBD1 | .
TGTGCCAGCAGTATGCAGGGGGGGAACACCGGGGAGCTGTTTTTT | CASSMQGGNTGELFF | TRBJ2-2 | TRBV13 | . | .